This TCR beta chain was profiled in a study of T cells in localized non-small cell lung cancer. The protocol was immunoSEQ multiplex PCR, while the TCRdb copy is restricted to in-frame clones and leaves out a portion. The table records about 15,000 clones, 65% to 85% of them present only once. This clone occurred once. The TCR was taken from a female donor older than 55 with stage I squamous cell lung carcinoma. This specimen consisted of peripheral blood, obtained before any cancer treatment.

For the CDR3, the DNA is TGTGCCAGCAGCGCTACCTTGAACACTGAAGCTTTCTTT. Amino acids: CASSATLNTEAFF. This chain uses TRBV7-9 with TRBJ1-1; D is uncertain. V was pared by 5 bases and J by 0 bases, with 7 bases between. From germline, CDR1 is SEHNR and CDR2 FQNEAQ (reference sequence). CDR3 size: 13 residues.